These T cell receptor beta chains were read from a single sample in a study of STAT3 mutations in large granular lymphocyte leukemia. Clones were sequenced by immunoSEQ multiplex PCR, and TCRdb holds only the in-frame ones, with some missing. The top ten clones hold around 50% of a sample with more than 10,000 clones, over 75% of them seen once. Sequencing used peripheral blood mononuclear cells. Receptor source: a man aged 55 to 70 with T-cell large granular lymphocyte leukemia. Some clones in this sample may be carry-over from other donors' samples. The CDR3 runs from the conserved cysteine through the conserved F or W. The D gene is left open where the match is weak. Part of the rows lack a size; the others show once, few, many or a class for expanded clones.

>TRBV7-9|NA|NA|TRBJ1-2
TGTGCCAGCAGCTTTGTCAGTTATTATGGCTACACCTTC
CASSFVSYYGYTF
>TRBV4-3|NA|NA|TRBJ2-3
TGCGCCAGCAGCCAAAATAGGCCCTTATCTCACACAGATACGCAGTATTTT
CASSQNRPLSHTDTQYF
>TRBV28|NA|NA|TRBJ1-2
TGTGCCACCCGAGGACAGTATGGCTACACCTTC
CATRGQYGYTF
>TRBV7-2|TRBD2|NA|TRBJ2-7
TGTGCCAGCAGTCACCCCAGACTAGCTGGCGAGCAGTACTTC
CASSHPRLAGEQYF
>TRBV7-9|NA|few|TRBJ2-7
TGTGCCAGCAGCTTAGCGGGGGAAGTTGAGCAGTACTTC
CASSLAGEVEQYF
>TRBV6-1|TRBD2|few|TRBJ2-5
TGTGCCAGCAAAGCGGGAGGGCCGCAAGAGACCCAGTACTTC
CASKAGGPQETQYF
>TRBV25-1|NA|NA|TRBJ2-3
TGTGCCAGCACTCGGGGGTTGGCAGATACGCAGTATTTT
CASTRGLADTQYF
>TRBV6-6|NA|NA|TRBJ2-5
TGTGCCAGTTCGACCGCGGAGACCCAGTACTTC
CASSTAETQYF
>TRBV7-2|NA|NA|TRBJ1-1
TGTGCCAGCAGCTTAACGGGGGACCCGAACACTGAAGCTTTCTTT
CASSLTGDPNTEAFF
>TRBV27|NA|NA|TRBJ2-2
TGTGCCAGCAGTTTAATTACTAACACCGGGGAGCTGTTTTTT
CASSLITNTGELFF
>TRBV10-2|TRBD1|NA|TRBJ1-1
TGCGCCAGCAGGGTGGGACAGGGGGGTGAAGCTTTCTTT
CASRVGQGGEAFF
>TRBV19|TRBD1|NA|TRBJ1-2
TGTGCCAGTTTGTTCCAGGGGGCAGGCTATGGCTACACCTTC
CASLFQGAGYGYTF
>TRBV6-6|NA|NA|TRBJ1-3
TGTGCCAGTACACAGGGAGGGAACACCATATATTTT
CASTQGGNTIYF
>TRBV4-2|NA|few|TRBJ1-2
TGTGCCAGCAGCCAAAGGGTAGGGGAAGGCTACACCTTC
CASSQRVGEGYTF
>TRBV18|NA|once|TRBJ2-7
TGTGCCAGCTCACCGAGCCCGGGACGGCCCTACGAGCAGTACTTC
CASSPSPGRPYEQYF
>TRBV5-1|NA|NA|TRBJ2-7
TGCGCCAGCAGCTTGGCATTCACAGGCGGGGAAGAGCAGTACTTC
CASSLAFTGGEEQYF
>TRBV6-6|NA|NA|TRBJ2-3
TGTGCCGGAGGCCACACAGATACGCAGTATTTT
CAGGHTDTQYF
>TRBV7-3|NA|NA|TRBJ1-3
TGTGCCAGCAGCTTAACGAGAGGAAACACCATATATTTT
CASSLTRGNTIYF
>TRBV7-2|NA|NA|TRBJ2-7
TGTGCCAGCAGCCCCGGGTGGGGCTTGGGGGAGCAGTACTTC
CASSPGWGLGEQYF
>TRBV9|NA|NA|TRBJ2-2
TGTGCCAGCAGCAACAGGGCCCCGAACACCGGGGAGCTGTTTTTT
CASSNRAPNTGELFF
>TRBV4-1|NA|once|TRBJ1-4
TGCGCCAGCAGCCCATACCAGGGAGGGGATGAAAAACTGTTTTTT
CASSPYQGGDEKLFF
>TRBV5-6|NA|NA|TRBJ1-3
TGTGCCAGCAGCTTGGGGGAAACCCGGCTCTCTGGAAACACCATATATTTT
CASSLGETRLSGNTIYF